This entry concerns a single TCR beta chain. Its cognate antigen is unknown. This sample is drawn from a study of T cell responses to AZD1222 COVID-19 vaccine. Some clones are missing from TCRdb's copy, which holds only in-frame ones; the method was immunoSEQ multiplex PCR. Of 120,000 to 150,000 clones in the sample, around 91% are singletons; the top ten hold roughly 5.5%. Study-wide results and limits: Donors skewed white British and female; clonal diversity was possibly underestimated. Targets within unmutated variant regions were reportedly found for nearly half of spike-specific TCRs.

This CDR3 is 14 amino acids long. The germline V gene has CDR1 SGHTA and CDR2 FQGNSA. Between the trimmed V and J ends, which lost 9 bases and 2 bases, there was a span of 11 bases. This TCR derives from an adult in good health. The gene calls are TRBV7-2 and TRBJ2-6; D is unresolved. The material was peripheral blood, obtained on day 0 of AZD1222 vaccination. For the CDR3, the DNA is TGTGCCAGTAGTTTCGGAGCTGGGGCCAACGTCCTGACTTTC. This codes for CASSFGAGANVLTF.